What follows are 18 T cell receptor beta chains derived from one specimen sequenced in a study of identical twins. One entry per CDR3 protein results from TCRdb running MiXCR on the 5' RACE reads. Of about 720,000 distinct CDR3 sequences in the sample, 8.6% were seen once. The same sample was also studied in work on yellow fever vaccine responses in identical twins.

The sequenced sample consisted of PBMCs. The receptor set was obtained from a woman aged 18-35 years in good health.

This clonotype was counted only a few times. The gene calls are TRBV10-3 and TRBJ2-1; 14 nucleotides match TRBD2. Germline V gives CDR1 ENHRY, CDR2 SYGVKD. This CDR3 region has 16 residues. V lost 6 bases and J lost 7; bases outside the gene matches: 8. This chain's CDR3 is CAISRLAGGAGNEQFF. Written as DNA, the CDR3 is TGTGCCATCAGCCGACTAGCGGGAGGGGCAGGGAATGAGCAGTTCTTC.

The chain recombines TRBV9 with TRBJ2-7; 11 bases match TRBD2. Trimming took 3 bases from V and 3 from J; bases not matched to a gene: 5. Germline CDR1 and CDR2: SGDLS and YYNGEE. This CDR3 comprises 15 residues. For the CDR3, the DNA is TGTGCCAGCAGCGCGACCGGGACTAGCGGCTACGAGCAGTACTTC. Translating it yields CASSATGTSGYEQYF.

This clonotype was counted only a few times. The V and J genes are TRBV6-4 and TRBJ2-1; possible D gene TRBD2, 5 bases. This CDR3 is 15 amino acids long. With 4 bases removed from V and 8 bases from J, the gap between germline ends came to 18 bases. Germline V gives CDR1 MRHNA, CDR2 SNTAGT. The CDR3 loop reads CASSGAAGEYDEQFF. CDR3 in DNA: TGTGCCAGCAGTGGAGCGGCAGGAGAGTATGATGAGCAGTTCTTC.

J is TRBJ2-1 and V is TRBV11-2, with D possibly TRBD2 on 6 matching bases. The V end lost 5 bases, the J end lost 1 base, and 12 bases lay between the germline ends. The CDR3 has 15 residues. In germline, CDR1 is SGHAT, CDR2 FQNNGV. The CDR3 DNA reads TGTGCCAGCAGCGCTAGCGTAGAATCCTACAATGAGCAGTTCTTC. This translates into CASSASVESYNEQFF.

In its sample, this clonotype was seen many times. The J gene is TRBJ1-1, the V gene TRBV7-9; D is unclear. CDR1 is SEHNR, CDR2 FQNEAQ, per germline (reference sequence). The CDR3 has 12 amino acids. V was clipped by 5 bases and J by 2 bases, with 6 bases between them. The CDR3 spells CASSPRNTEAFF. CDR3 nucleotide sequence: TGTGCCAGCAGCCCAAGAAACACTGAAGCTTTCTTT. Filled out from reference TRBV7-9 and TRBJ1-1, the complete variable domain reads DTGVSQNPRHKITKRGQNVTFRCDPISEHNRLYWYRQTLGQGPEFLTYFQNEAQLEKSRLLSDRFSAERPKGSFSTLEIQRTEQGDSAMYLCASSPRNTEAFFGQGTRLTVV.

This clonotype was observed a handful of times. The chain joins TRBV20-1 to TRBJ2-5, with 8 bases lining up with TRBD2. V was clipped by 0 bases and J by 9 bases; unmatched bases: 15. CDR1 is DFQATT and CDR2 is SNEGSKA in the germline V gene (reference sequence). This CDR3 has 16 residues. CDR3 amino acids: CSARESIRAGDRAQYF. DNA of the CDR3: TGCAGTGCTAGAGAGAGCATTAGAGCGGGAGATCGCGCCCAGTACTTC.

In this sample, this clonotype turned up a few times. The CDR3 here is CASSQLTEQFF. CDR3 DNA: TGTGCCAGCAGCCAACTGACTGAGCAGTTCTTC. The rearrangement uses TRBV14 and TRBJ2-1; D remains ambiguous. Deletions cut 2 bases from V and 9 bases from J, with 5 bases between. This CDR3 contains 11 residues. Germline V gene lookup returns CDR1 SGHDN and CDR2 FVKESK. Together with reference TRBV14 and TRBJ2-1, the CDR3 gives the full variable domain: EAGVTQFPSHSVIEKGQTVTLRCDPISGHDNLYWYRRVMGKEIKFLLHFVKESKQDESGMPNNRFLAERTGGTYSTLKVQPAELEDSGVYFCASSQLTEQFFGPGTRLTVL.

The chain joins TRBV3-1 to TRBJ2-1; 15 nucleotides agree with TRBD2. The CDR3 has 19 residues. V dropped 5 bases and J dropped 5; count of bases not matched to a gene: 13. CDR1 is LGHDT and CDR2 is YNNKEL in the germline V gene (reference sequence). CDR3: CASSEVRTSGRAVHNEQFF. The CDR3 DNA reads as TGTGCCAGCAGCGAAGTGAGGACTAGCGGGAGGGCCGTCCACAATGAGCAGTTCTTC.

The chain links TRBV5-6 to TRBJ2-7; D is unclear. CDR1 SGHDT and CDR2 YYEEEE come from the germline V gene. Trimming left V 1 base short and J 0 bases short, with 8 bases between. The CDR3 totals 14 residues. CDR3 in amino acids: CASSLFQPSYEQYF. Here the CDR3 DNA reads TGTGCCAGCAGCTTGTTTCAGCCCTCCTACGAGCAGTACTTC. The whole variable domain, remainder taken from reference TRBV5-6 and TRBJ2-7, is DAGVTQSPTHLIKTRGQQVTLRCSPKSGHDTVSWYQQALGQGPQFIFQYYEEEERQRGNFPDRFSGHQFPNYSSELNVNALLLGDSALYLCASSLFQPSYEQYFGPGTRLTVT.

This clonotype has only a few counts. The V and J genes are TRBV19 and TRBJ2-1, with no clear D. V lost 1 base and J 2 bases, leaving 0 bases between the germline ends. The CDR3 is made up of 12 amino acids. From germline, CDR1 is LNHDA and CDR2 SQIVND (reference sequence). This CDR3 reads CASSIAYNEQFF. CDR3 nucleotide sequence: TGTGCCAGTAGTATAGCCTACAATGAGCAGTTCTTC.

In its sample, this clonotype was seen a few times. The chain has TRBV7-6 and TRBJ2-3; TRBD2 agrees at 9 bases. The V gene end was trimmed by 2 bases and the J gene end by 4 bases; junction bases not matched to a gene: 7. Germline V lookup: CDR1 SGHVS, CDR2 FNYEAQ. The CDR3 has 16 residues. Here the CDR3 DNA reads TGTGCCAGCAGCTTACGGGGACTAGCTAGCCCAGATACGCAGTATTTT. Translated, it gives CASSLRGLASPDTQYF.

The V gene is TRBV20-1, the J gene TRBJ1-1, with 8 bases matching TRBD1. This CDR3 contains 14 residues. Germline lookup yields CDR1 DFQATT and CDR2 SNEGSKA (reference sequence). Trimming cost V 5 bases and J 4 bases; bases outside gene matches: 9. CDR3 sequence (DNA): TGCAGTGCTCGCGGACAGGGATTAATCACTGAAGCTTTCTTT. It encodes CSARGQGLITEAFF.

This clonotype turned up a few times. J is TRBJ1-1 and V is TRBV5-1; D call uncertain. Germline-derived CDR1 and CDR2 are SGHRS and YFSETQ. CDR3 length: 14 amino acids. The V and J ends lost 4 bases and 11 bases respectively, with 21 bases between them. Here the CDR3 reads CASSPTIRIRSAFF. DNA of the CDR3: TGCGCCAGCAGCCCTACCATCAGGATCCGGTCGGCTTTCTTT.

This clonotype was seen a few times. The chain uses TRBV20-1 and TRBJ1-5, with D unclear. Trimming left V 5 bases short and J 1 base short, with 9 bases between. Germline CDR1 reads DFQATT; CDR2 reads SNEGSKA (reference sequence). This CDR3 is built from 13 residues. CDR3 region: CSALYKSNQPQHF. The DNA of the CDR3 is TGCAGTGCTTTATACAAGAGCAATCAGCCCCAGCATTTT.

This clonotype has ten or more counts. The chain employs TRBV7-9 and TRBJ2-2; 15 bases map to TRBD2. The CDR3 extends over 17 amino acids. J lost 5 bases, V lost 5 bases, and 6 bases had no gene match. The germline gives CDR1 SEHNR, CDR2 FQNEAQ (reference sequence). The CDR3 DNA reads as TGTGCCAGCAGCCCCCCCGGACTAGCGGGGGGGACCGGGGAGCTGTTTTTT. It specifies CASSPPGLAGGTGELFF.

This clonotype was seen a few times. The genes are TRBV27 and TRBJ2-3; 11 nucleotides agree with TRBD2. Germline V gene lookup returns CDR1 MNHEY and CDR2 SMNVEV (reference sequence). With V trimmed by 6 bases and J by 3 bases, 8 bases remained unmatched. This CDR3 is built from 16 residues. CDR3 DNA sequence: TGTGCCAGCAGCCCAAAGACTAGCGGGGTGACAGATACGCAGTATTTT. This codes for CASSPKTSGVTDTQYF.

This clonotype was detected many times. The chain combines TRBV12-3 or TRBV12-4 with TRBJ1-2; D is unresolved. This CDR3 has 16 amino acids. The ends were cut back, 2 bases at V and 2 bases at J, with 15 bases in the middle. CDR3 sequence reads: CASSLRPLVVNYGYTF. Written as DNA, the CDR3 is TGTGCCAGCAGTTTAAGGCCCCTGGTGGTAAACTATGGCTACACCTTC.

This clonotype was observed a few times. The CDR3 DNA reads TGCGCCAGCAGCCAAAGAGGGGTGACGGGGAACAATGAGCAGTTCTTC. It specifies CASSQRGVTGNNEQFF. This chain uses TRBV4-1 with TRBJ2-1; D is perhaps TRBD1 or TRBD2 (5 bases each). This CDR3 has 16 residues. Germline values: CDR1 MGHRA, CDR2 YSYEKL. V gave up 2 bases and J gave up 5 bases, with 16 bases separating them.